The entry below describes one T cell receptor (beta chain). Its specificity is unknown. Other DNA sequences of this sample code for an identical CDR3. This specimen belongs to a study of beta chain features in type 1 diabetes. Study results and limitations: Type 1 diabetes patients had fewer VDJ junction insertions and more deletions. Shortening that was moderate but significant affected the TCRB CDR3s of Type 1 diabetes patients in all four CD4+ subsets.

Of the isolated RNA, all was reverse transcribed, and so the sequenced material was expressed TCRB transcripts. Libraries were prepared by immunoSEQ multiplex PCR; TCRdb keeps only in-frame clonotypes and omits some of them. There are 52,000 or so clones in the sample; 40% to 60% occur only once, and around 2.5% lies in the top ten. The V gene's germline CDR1 is SEHNR and CDR2 FQNEAQ (reference sequence). Deletions cut 2 bases from V and 7 bases from J, with 6 bases between. This CDR3 is 12 amino acids long. Sequencing was performed on Tregs from blood. The chain is built from TRBV7-9 and TRBJ2-1; D is perhaps TRBD1 (6 bases). The receptor comes from a woman aged 40 to 50 with type 1 diabetes. DNA of the CDR3: TGTGCCAGCAGCTTACAGGGGAATGAGCAGTTCTTC. It translates to CASSLQGNEQFF.